This TCR beta chain was observed in a study of blood T cell repertoires in COVID-19. Whole-study context: COVID-19 samples collected from the United States, Italy and Spain covered acute and convalescent phases. From T cells, B-cell-depleted T cells, or PBMCs came the material, which was cDNA or gDNA.

J lost 5 bases, V lost 9 bases, and 10 bases had no gene match. The CDR3 runs 15 residues. The germline CDR1 and CDR2 sequences are MDHEN and SYDVKM. In the original analysis: The assay estimated nucleated cells by amplifying reference gene primers. This table comes from immunoSEQ multiplex PCR, and its TCRdb copy is limited to in-frame clones, with some not included. For V, J and clone size, that table is used; D and trimming come from the DNA. The sample has over 25,000 clones; approximately 85% are singletons. The sequence derives from a man older than 75 with active COVID-19. The sequenced sample consisted of peripheral blood. This chain connects TRBV28 to TRBJ2-2, with 9 bases aligning to TRBD2. The DNA for the CDR3 is TGTGCCAGTTGCGAGCGGGGGGCGGGTACCGGGGAGCTGTTTTTT. This encodes CASCERGAGTGELFF.